A selection of T cell receptor beta chains follows, all from one sample in a study of blood T cell repertoires in COVID-19. Assay used: immunoSEQ multiplex PCR; TCRdb lists only in-frame clones, some missing. The sample includes some 120,000 clones, over 75% seen only once; the top ten take over 3.5%. The sample comprised peripheral blood. The receptors here all came from a woman aged 55-69 years with acute or convalescent COVID-19. Each CDR3 is given with its conserved first and last residue. A D gene is named only where the DNA matches it firmly. Rows may omit the clone size; those that give it use once, few, many or a size class.

cdr3_length	v_call	d_call	j_call	clone_size	cdr3_nt	cdr3_aa
13	TRBV2	TRBD1	TRBJ2-2	.	TGTGCCAGCCAACAGGGGGAAACCGGGGAGCTGTTTTTT	CASQQGETGELFF
16	TRBV5-1	.	TRBJ1-6	.	TGCGCCAGCAGCTTGGCCCCGGACAGTTCTAATTCACCCCTCCACTTT	CASSLAPDSSNSPLHF
11	TRBV29-1	TRBD2	TRBJ2-3	.	TGCGGTAGCGGGAGCACAGATACGCAGTATTTT	CGSGSTDTQYF
15	TRBV6-5	.	TRBJ1-6	few	TGTGCCAGCAGTTATGCGGGAAGAAGGAATTCACCCCTCCACTTT	CASSYAGRRNSPLHF
14	TRBV5-1	.	TRBJ2-1	once	TGCGCCAGCAGCTTGGCGCAGGGCCGAAATGAGCAGTTCTTC	CASSLAQGRNEQFF
11	TRBV28	.	TRBJ1-2	.	TGTGCCAGCAGTTTTGAGGATGGCTACACCTTC	CASSFEDGYTF
17	TRBV9	TRBD1	TRBJ1-2	few	TGTGCCAGCAGCATTGGCGGGACAGGGGTGTTGGGCTATGGCTACACCTTC	CASSIGGTGVLGYGYTF
14	TRBV6-5	.	TRBJ2-1	.	TGTGCCAGCAGTCTCGGGAGCTCCTACAATGAGCAGTTCTTC	CASSLGSSYNEQFF
14	TRBV11-2	TRBD1	TRBJ2-5	.	TGTGCCAGCAGCGACAGGGTAGGGCAAGAGACCCAGTACTTC	CASSDRVGQETQYF
15	TRBV6-1	.	TRBJ1-2	.	TGTGCCAGCAGTGAAAGAAGCCAGGGAGGGTTTGGCTACACCTTC	CASSERSQGGFGYTF
15	TRBV9	.	TRBJ2-2	once	TGTGCCAGCAGTTCTACAGGTGCCAACACCGGGGAGCTGTTTTTT	CASSSTGANTGELFF
14	TRBV9	.	TRBJ1-5	.	TGTGCCAGCAGCGTATTTGGGGGCGATCAGCCCCAGCATTTT	CASSVFGGDQPQHF
16	TRBV3-1/TRBV3-2	.	TRBJ1-2	.	TGTGCCAGCAGAGAATCGGGGGGCAATGGATACGGCGGCTACACCTTC	CASRESGGNGYGGYTF
14	TRBV5-1	TRBD1	TRBJ1-1	.	TGCGCCAGCAGTCCGGGACAGCCTAACACTGAAGCTTTCTTT	CASSPGQPNTEAFF
14	TRBV2	TRBD1	TRBJ2-1	.	TGTGCCAGCAGTGGGGGACAGGTCTACAATGAGCAGTTCTTC	CASSGGQVYNEQFF